Shown below are 14 T cell receptor beta chains from a single sample sequenced in a study of cytomegalovirus exposure and HLA in healthy donors. PCR used 60 Vbeta primers and 13 Jbeta primers. Only in-frame clones appear in the TCRdb table, and some are missing; sequencing was by immunoSEQ multiplex PCR. The sample shows approximately 130,000 clones, around 78% of them seen only once. The sample comprised PBMCs. Receptors originate from a man aged 40-49 years in good health and CMV-seronegative.

The chain has TRBV5-3 and TRBJ1-1; 7 nucleotides line up with TRBD1. TRBV5-3 is treated as an ORF (open reading frame) with a function not yet certain. The CDR3 spans 10 residues. V was clipped by 4 bases and J by 11 bases; unmatched bases: 2. CDR3 coding DNA: TGTGCCAGAAGCCCCAGGGGGGCTTTCTTT. Translating it yields CARSPRGAFF.

This clone was seen only once. This chain links TRBV9 with TRBJ2-7, with TRBD1 matching 10 bases. The CDR3 extends over 16 amino acids. CDR1 and CDR2 (germline): SGDLS, YYNGEE. V was pared by 0 bases and J by 3 bases, with 6 bases of the junction left unmatched. In DNA form, the CDR3 reads TGTGCCAGCAGCGTAGGGGTGGGACAGGGGTACTACGAGCAGTACTTC. It encodes CASSVGVGQGYYEQYF.

V is TRBV4-3 and J is TRBJ2-1; 7 bases agree with TRBD1. Germline V gives CDR1 LGHNA, CDR2 YSLEER. This CDR3 comprises 15 residues. Trimming cost V 2 bases and J 5 bases; bases outside gene matches: 6. CDR3 DNA sequence: TGCGCCAGCAGCCAAACTTCGGGACAGAACAATGAGCAGTTCTTC. It encodes CASSQTSGQNNEQFF.

This clone has only one observation. This chain uses TRBV14 with TRBJ1-2; 8 bases are shared with TRBD1. CDR1 SGHDN and CDR2 FVKESK come from the germline V gene. Unmatched junction bases numbered 8, after V lost 0 bases and J lost 8 bases. The CDR3 has 15 residues. The CDR3 DNA is TGTGCCAGCAGCCAAGAGGGACAGGACCCCCGCGGCTACACCTTC. Translated, it gives CASSQEGQDPRGYTF. Full variable domain (missing parts from reference TRBV14 and TRBJ1-2): EAGVTQFPSHSVIEKGQTVTLRCDPISGHDNLYWYRRVMGKEIKFLLHFVKESKQDESGMPNNRFLAERTGGTYSTLKVQPAELEDSGVYFCASSQEGQDPRGYTFGSGTRLTVV.

The genes are TRBV7-8 and TRBJ2-1; 7 bases map to TRBD2. This CDR3 has 15 amino acids. The junction had 10 bases not matched to a gene; V was cut back by 3 bases and J by 8 bases. Germline loops: CDR1 SGHVS, CDR2 FQNEAQ. CDR3 region: CASSFLAAKGDEQFF. In nucleotides, the CDR3 is TGTGCCAGCAGCTTCCTAGCGGCCAAAGGCGATGAGCAGTTCTTC. Variable domain in full (rest from reference TRBV7-8 and TRBJ2-1): GAGVSQSPRYKVAKRGQDVALRCDPISGHVSLFWYQQALGQGPEFLTYFQNEAQLDKSGLPSDRFFAERPEGSVSTLKIQRTQQEDSAVYLCASSFLAAKGDEQFFGPGTRLTVL.

The J gene is TRBJ1-1, the V gene TRBV10-3, with 9 bases aligning to TRBD1. The CDR3 totals 14 residues. Germline V lookup: CDR1 ENHRY, CDR2 SYGVKD. The trim removed 6 bases at V and 3 bases at J, leaving 5 bases unmatched. In DNA form, the CDR3 reads TGTGCCATCAGGGCCGGGACAGGGTACACTGAAGCTTTCTTT. Its protein is CAIRAGTGYTEAFF.

The gene calls are TRBV7-9 and TRBJ2-3; 7 bases agree with TRBD1. This CDR3 is built from 15 residues. Germline CDR1 reads SEHNR; CDR2 reads FQNEAQ (reference sequence). V trimming: 1 base; J trimming: 0 bases; junction bases outside the gene matches: 1. The CDR3 DNA reads as TGTGCCAGCAGCTTAGACAGGGGAAGCACAGATACGCAGTATTTT. This translates into CASSLDRGSTDTQYF.

In this sample, this clone turned up a few times. The V and J genes are TRBV28 and TRBJ2-1; 8 nucleotides match TRBD2. The CDR3 consists of 16 residues. Germline CDR1 and CDR2: MDHEN and SYDVKM. The junction had 10 bases not matched to a gene; V was cut back by 2 bases and J by 7 bases. CDR3 bases: TGTGCCAGCAGTTTAGGGGCGGGAGGTCGACAAAATGAGCAGTTCTTC. It codes for CASSLGAGGRQNEQFF.

The sample holds a few counts of this clone. The V gene is TRBV18, the J gene TRBJ2-1, with D perhaps TRBD1 (6 bases). V shed 4 bases and J shed 4 bases, with 11 bases lying between them. Germline lookup yields CDR1 KGHSH and CDR2 LQKENI. The CDR3 runs to 14 residues. CDR3 region: CASSRSGQYNEQFF. Written as DNA, the CDR3 is TGTGCCAGCTCACGCTCTGGACAGTACAATGAGCAGTTCTTC.

V and J are TRBV5-1 and TRBJ1-6; 9 nucleotides align to TRBD1. The CDR3 sequence is 17 residues long. CDR1 and CDR2 from the germline V gene are SGHRS and YFSETQ. The V gene end was trimmed by 3 bases and the J gene end by 7 bases; junction bases not matched to a gene: 11. The CDR3 region has the DNA TGCGCCAGCAGCTACGGGACAGGGAGGAATCTAAATTCACCCCTCCACTTT. Its translation is CASSYGTGRNLNSPLHF.

V is TRBV29-1 and J is TRBJ2-3; tentatively, D is TRBD1 (5 bases). This CDR3 contains 15 residues. CDR1 and CDR2 (germline): SQVTM, ANQGSEA. The V and J ends lost 0 bases and 4 bases respectively, with 14 bases between them. Here the CDR3 DNA reads TGCAGCGTTGAAGATCGAGAAGGGGTTTCAGATACGCAGTATTTT. Protein: CSVEDREGVSDTQYF.

The CDR3 loop is CASSSGLSGTDTQYF. CDR3 nucleotides: TGTGCCAGCAGCTCGGGACTATCCGGCACAGATACGCAGTATTTT. The chain joins TRBV7-8 to TRBJ2-3, with 7 bases fitting TRBD2. The V gene end was trimmed by 4 bases and the J gene end by 1 base; junction bases not matched to a gene: 5. CDR1 is SGHVS, CDR2 FQNEAQ, per germline. The CDR3 extends over 15 amino acids.

This clone occurred a few times. V and J are TRBV29-1 and TRBJ2-1; 7 bases fit TRBD2. Germline trimming cut 4 bases from V and 7 bases from J; bases unmatched to any gene: 4. The CDR3 sequence is 12 residues long. Germline V CDR1 and CDR2: SQVTM, ANQGSEA. The CDR3 here is CSVALGGNEQFF. In DNA form, the CDR3 reads TGCAGCGTTGCTCTGGGGGGGAATGAGCAGTTCTTC.

This clone was counted a single time. The V call is TRBV18, the J call TRBJ2-7, with D unclear. Between the trimmed V and J ends, which lost 0 bases and 5 bases, there was a span of 11 bases. The germline V gene encodes CDR1 KGHSH and CDR2 LQKENI. This CDR3 is built from 14 residues. The chain's CDR3 is CASSPPYGPHEQYF. The CDR3 nucleotides read TGTGCCAGCTCACCACCGTACGGTCCCCACGAGCAGTACTTC.